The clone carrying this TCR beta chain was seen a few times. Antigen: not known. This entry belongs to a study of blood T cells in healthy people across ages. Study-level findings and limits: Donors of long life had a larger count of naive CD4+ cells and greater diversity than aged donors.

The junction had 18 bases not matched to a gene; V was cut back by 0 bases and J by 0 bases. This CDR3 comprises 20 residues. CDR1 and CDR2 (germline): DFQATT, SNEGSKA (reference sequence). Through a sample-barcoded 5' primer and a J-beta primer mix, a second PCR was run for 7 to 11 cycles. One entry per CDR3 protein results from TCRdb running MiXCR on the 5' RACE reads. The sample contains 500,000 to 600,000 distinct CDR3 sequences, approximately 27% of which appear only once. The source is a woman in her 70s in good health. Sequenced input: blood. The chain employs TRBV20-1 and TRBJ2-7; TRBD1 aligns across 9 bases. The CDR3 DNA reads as TGCAGTGCTAGAGACCTATTGGGGACAGGGAGAAGGGCCTACTCCTACGAGCAGTACTTC. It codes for CSARDLLGTGRRAYSYEQYF.